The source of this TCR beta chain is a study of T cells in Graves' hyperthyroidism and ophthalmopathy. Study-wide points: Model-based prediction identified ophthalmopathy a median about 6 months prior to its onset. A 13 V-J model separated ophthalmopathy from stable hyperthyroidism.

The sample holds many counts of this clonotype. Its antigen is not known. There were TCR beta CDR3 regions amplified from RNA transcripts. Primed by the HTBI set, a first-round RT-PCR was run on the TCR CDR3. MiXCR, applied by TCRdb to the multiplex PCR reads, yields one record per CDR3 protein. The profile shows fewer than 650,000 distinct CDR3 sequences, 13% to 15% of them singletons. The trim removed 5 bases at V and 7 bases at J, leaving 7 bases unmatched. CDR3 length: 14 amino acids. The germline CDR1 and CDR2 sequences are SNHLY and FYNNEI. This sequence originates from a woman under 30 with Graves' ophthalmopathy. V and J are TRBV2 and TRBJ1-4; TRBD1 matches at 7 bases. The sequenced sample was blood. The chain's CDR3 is CASSRDSSGEKLFF. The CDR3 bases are TGTGCCAGCAGTAGGGACAGCTCGGGTGAAAAACTGTTTTTT.